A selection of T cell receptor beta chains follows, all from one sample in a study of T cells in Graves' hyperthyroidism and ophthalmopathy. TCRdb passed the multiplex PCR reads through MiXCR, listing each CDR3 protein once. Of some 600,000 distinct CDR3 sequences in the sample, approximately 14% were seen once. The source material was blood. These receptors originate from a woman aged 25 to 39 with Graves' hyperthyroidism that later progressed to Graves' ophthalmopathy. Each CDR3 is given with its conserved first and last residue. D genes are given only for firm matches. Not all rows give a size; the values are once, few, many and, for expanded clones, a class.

CDR3 protein: CASSPHQAERTGELFF
CDR3 DNA: TGTGCCAGCAGTCCCCACCAGGCGGAACGCACCGGGGAGCTGTTTTTT
V gene: TRBV27
J gene: TRBJ2-2
D gene: NA
clone size: few

CDR3 protein: CASSYAGVGGTDTQYF
CDR3 DNA: TGTGCCAGCAGTTACGCGGGAGTAGGGGGCACAGATACGCAGTATTTT
V gene: TRBV6-2/TRBV6-3
J gene: TRBJ2-3
D gene: TRBD2
clone size: many

CDR3 protein: CASSQDPRTGFGSSWTEQFF
CDR3 DNA: TGTGCCAGCAGCCAAGATCCCCGGACAGGGTTCGGGTCTAGCTGGACTGAGCAGTTCTTC
V gene: TRBV4-2
J gene: TRBJ2-1
D gene: TRBD1
clone size: few

CDR3 protein: CASKVGIIREGLAGDNEQYF
CDR3 DNA: TGTGCCAGCAAGGTAGGGATTATCCGGGAGGGACTAGCGGGAGACAACGAGCAGTACTTC
V gene: TRBV27
J gene: TRBJ2-7
D gene: TRBD2
clone size: many

CDR3 protein: CATSDFQGEPDTQYF
CDR3 DNA: TGTGCCACCAGTGATTTTCAGGGAGAGCCAGATACGCAGTATTTT
V gene: TRBV24-1
J gene: TRBJ2-3
D gene: NA
clone size: many

CDR3 protein: CASSLHGPNEQFF
CDR3 DNA: TGTGCCAGCAGTTTACACGGGCCCAATGAGCAGTTCTTC
V gene: TRBV27
J gene: TRBJ2-1
D gene: NA
clone size: many

CDR3 protein: CASSQAGVNTEAFF
CDR3 DNA: TGTGCCAGCAGCCAAGCAGGGGTGAACACTGAAGCTTTCTTT
V gene: TRBV3-1
J gene: TRBJ1-1
D gene: NA
clone size: many

CDR3 protein: CASSMTASTTNEKLFF
CDR3 DNA: TGTGCCAGTAGTATGACAGCTTCCACAACTAATGAAAAACTGTTTTTT
V gene: TRBV19
J gene: TRBJ1-4
D gene: NA
clone size: many

CDR3 protein: CATIPDRGPGKTQYF
CDR3 DNA: TGTGCCACCATTCCGGACAGGGGGCCAGGAAAGACCCAGTACTTC
V gene: TRBV24-1
J gene: TRBJ2-5
D gene: TRBD1
clone size: many

CDR3 protein: CASSVASSDSYEQYF
CDR3 DNA: TGTGCCAGCAGCGTAGCTTCAAGCGACTCCTACGAGCAGTACTTC
V gene: TRBV9
J gene: TRBJ2-7
D gene: NA
clone size: many

CDR3 protein: CASSYLAQGIYGYTF
CDR3 DNA: TGTGCCAGCAGTTACCTCGCGCAGGGCATCTATGGCTACACCTTC
V gene: TRBV6-2/TRBV6-3
J gene: TRBJ1-2
D gene: NA
clone size: many

CDR3 protein: CATSDSGRNYEQYF
CDR3 DNA: TGTGCCACCAGTGATTCGGGACGGAACTACGAGCAGTACTTC
V gene: TRBV24-1
J gene: TRBJ2-7
D gene: NA
clone size: NA

CDR3 protein: CASSFRLAGGLETQYF
CDR3 DNA: TGTGCCAGCAGTTTCCGGCTAGCGGGAGGTTTAGAGACCCAGTACTTC
V gene: TRBV12-3/TRBV12-4
J gene: TRBJ2-5
D gene: TRBD2
clone size: many

CDR3 protein: CASSPSTGVANYGYTF
CDR3 DNA: TGTGCCAGCAGCCCATCGACAGGGGTAGCTAACTATGGCTACACCTTC
V gene: TRBV7-9
J gene: TRBJ1-2
D gene: TRBD1
clone size: few

CDR3 protein: CAWTEALAGGTDTQYF
CDR3 DNA: TGTGCCTGGACAGAGGCACTAGCGGGGGGCACAGATACGCAGTATTTT
V gene: TRBV30
J gene: TRBJ2-3
D gene: TRBD2
clone size: many

CDR3 protein: CASSLAANEQYF
CDR3 DNA: TGTGCCAGCAGCCTTGCAGCGAATGAGCAGTACTTC
V gene: TRBV7-6
J gene: TRBJ2-7
D gene: NA
clone size: NA

CDR3 protein: CASSFNEGKSSTNEKLFF
CDR3 DNA: TGTGCCAGCAGCTTCAATGAAGGGAAATCGTCAACTAATGAAAAACTGTTTTTT
V gene: TRBV7-9
J gene: TRBJ1-4
D gene: NA
clone size: few

CDR3 protein: CASSSRQGAGYGYTF
CDR3 DNA: TGTGCCAGCAGTTCCAGACAGGGGGCTGGGTATGGCTACACCTTC
V gene: TRBV6-1
J gene: TRBJ1-2
D gene: TRBD1
clone size: NA

CDR3 protein: CASSYILGGTNTGELFF
CDR3 DNA: TGTGCCAGCAGTTATATTCTCGGGGGGACGAACACCGGGGAGCTGTTTTTT
V gene: TRBV6-1
J gene: TRBJ2-2
D gene: TRBD2
clone size: many

CDR3 protein: CASSEGPDRGTDTQYF
CDR3 DNA: TGTGCTAGCAGCGAGGGTCCCGACAGGGGCACAGATACGCAGTATTTT
V gene: TRBV7-7
J gene: TRBJ2-3
D gene: TRBD1
clone size: many

CDR3 protein: CASKPTGTRLLNTEAFF
CDR3 DNA: TGTGCCAGCAAACCGACAGGGACCCGATTACTGAACACTGAAGCTTTCTTT
V gene: TRBV7-9
J gene: TRBJ1-1
D gene: TRBD1
clone size: few

CDR3 protein: CASRSGQANYGYTF
CDR3 DNA: TGTGCCAGCAGGTCGGGACAGGCGAACTATGGCTACACCTTC
V gene: TRBV28
J gene: TRBJ1-2
D gene: TRBD1
clone size: many

CDR3 protein: CASSPGTDNTEAFF
CDR3 DNA: TGCGCCAGCAGCCCCGGGACAGATAACACTGAAGCTTTCTTT
V gene: TRBV4-1
J gene: TRBJ1-1
D gene: TRBD1
clone size: NA

CDR3 protein: CACPTRFSGANVLTF
CDR3 DNA: TGTGCCTGTCCAACCAGATTCTCTGGGGCCAACGTCCTGACTTTC
V gene: TRBV30
J gene: TRBJ2-6
D gene: NA
clone size: NA

CDR3 protein: CSVSGGDAGELFF
CDR3 DNA: TGCAGCGTTTCAGGGGGCGACGCCGGGGAGCTGTTTTTT
V gene: TRBV29-1
J gene: TRBJ2-2
D gene: TRBD1
clone size: NA

CDR3 protein: CASNPQGTYEQYF
CDR3 DNA: TGTGCCAGCAACCCACAGGGGACCTACGAGCAGTACTTC
V gene: TRBV2
J gene: TRBJ2-7
D gene: TRBD1
clone size: many

CDR3 protein: CASSQKITVLIWPQHF
CDR3 DNA: TGTGCCAGCAGTCAAAAGATAACAGTCTTAATCTGGCCCCAGCATTTT
V gene: TRBV28
J gene: TRBJ1-5
D gene: NA
clone size: many

CDR3 protein: CSVERLLNTEAFF
CDR3 DNA: TGCAGCGTTGAGCGACTTCTAAACACTGAAGCTTTCTTT
V gene: TRBV29-1
J gene: TRBJ1-1
D gene: NA
clone size: few

CDR3 protein: CASSYGQGESEAFF
CDR3 DNA: TGCGCCAGCAGCTACGGACAGGGGGAAAGTGAAGCTTTCTTT
V gene: TRBV5-1
J gene: TRBJ1-1
D gene: TRBD1
clone size: many

CDR3 protein: CASLRNSNQPQHF
CDR3 DNA: TGTGCCAGCCTCCGAAATAGCAATCAGCCCCAGCATTTT
V gene: TRBV27
J gene: TRBJ1-5
D gene: NA
clone size: many

CDR3 protein: CASTPGGAISRMSYNSPLHF
CDR3 DNA: TGTGCCAGCACCCCGGGGGGGGCTATAAGTCGGATGTCCTATAATTCACCCCTCCACTTT
V gene: TRBV28
J gene: TRBJ1-6
D gene: NA
clone size: many

CDR3 protein: CASMDRTNTGELFF
CDR3 DNA: TGTGCCAGCATGGACAGAACGAACACCGGGGAGCTGTTTTTT
V gene: TRBV27
J gene: TRBJ2-2
D gene: NA
clone size: many

CDR3 protein: CSAREASDQNTEAFF
CDR3 DNA: TGCAGTGCTAGAGAGGCCAGTGATCAGAACACTGAAGCTTTCTTT
V gene: TRBV20-1
J gene: TRBJ1-1
D gene: NA
clone size: NA

CDR3 protein: CASSQGSGTYNEQFF
CDR3 DNA: TGTGCCAGCAGCCAAGGAAGCGGGACATACAATGAGCAGTTCTTC
V gene: TRBV3-1
J gene: TRBJ2-1
D gene: NA
clone size: many

CDR3 protein: CASSWGQDTGEAFF
CDR3 DNA: TGCGCCAGCAGCTGGGGACAGGACACCGGGGAAGCTTTCTTT
V gene: TRBV5-1
J gene: TRBJ1-1
D gene: TRBD1
clone size: many

CDR3 protein: CASSPPGNFTDTQYF
CDR3 DNA: TGTGCCAGCAGCCCCCCGGGAAATTTCACAGATACGCAGTATTTT
V gene: TRBV11-3
J gene: TRBJ2-3
D gene: NA
clone size: many

CDR3 protein: CASTWGAWETQYF
CDR3 DNA: TGTGCCAGCACTTGGGGAGCCTGGGAGACCCAGTACTTC
V gene: TRBV7-9
J gene: TRBJ2-5
D gene: NA
clone size: NA

CDR3 protein: CAIGGETQYF
CDR3 DNA: TGTGCCATCGGAGGAGAGACCCAGTACTTC
V gene: TRBV10-3
J gene: TRBJ2-5
D gene: NA
clone size: many

CDR3 protein: CASSLSASGCYEQYF
CDR3 DNA: TGTGCCAGCAGCTTATCTGCTAGCGGGTGCTACGAGCAGTACTTC
V gene: TRBV7-3
J gene: TRBJ2-7
D gene: TRBD2
clone size: NA

CDR3 protein: CASRQTGGELFF
CDR3 DNA: TGTGCCAGCAGACAGACAGGCGGGGAGCTGTTTTTT
V gene: TRBV27
J gene: TRBJ2-2
D gene: NA
clone size: few

CDR3 protein: CASSRDAGSRQPQHF
CDR3 DNA: TGTGCCAGCAGCCGCGATGCTGGAAGTCGTCAGCCCCAGCATTTT
V gene: TRBV6-1
J gene: TRBJ1-5
D gene: NA
clone size: few

CDR3 protein: CASSPRIAGVLNTGELFF
CDR3 DNA: TGTGCCAGCAGCCCGAGGATAGCGGGAGTATTGAACACCGGGGAGCTGTTTTTT
V gene: TRBV11-2
J gene: TRBJ2-2
D gene: TRBD2
clone size: many

CDR3 protein: CASSPFDRNTEAFF
CDR3 DNA: TGTGCCAGCAGTCCCTTCGACAGGAACACTGAAGCTTTCTTT
V gene: TRBV6-1
J gene: TRBJ1-1
D gene: NA
clone size: many

CDR3 protein: CASSQERLGEQFF
CDR3 DNA: TGCGCCAGCAGCCAAGAGCGGCTTGGTGAGCAGTTCTTC
V gene: TRBV4-3
J gene: TRBJ2-1
D gene: NA
clone size: few

CDR3 protein: CASAGTLAGGTGELFF
CDR3 DNA: TGTGCTAGTGCAGGGACTCTAGCGGGAGGGACCGGGGAGCTGTTTTTT
V gene: TRBV12-5
J gene: TRBJ2-2
D gene: TRBD2
clone size: many

CDR3 protein: CASSLEAEYGYTF
CDR3 DNA: TGTGCCAGCAGCTTAGAGGCAGAGTATGGCTACACCTTC
V gene: TRBV11-3
J gene: TRBJ1-2
D gene: NA
clone size: many

CDR3 protein: CATSDSSQGATGELFF
CDR3 DNA: TGTGCCACCAGTGATTCCTCACAGGGTGCCACCGGGGAGCTGTTTTTT
V gene: TRBV24-1
J gene: TRBJ2-2
D gene: NA
clone size: NA

CDR3 protein: CATSDRTGPLGSGELFF
CDR3 DNA: TGTGCCACCAGTGATCGGACAGGCCCTTTGGGGTCCGGGGAGCTGTTTTTT
V gene: TRBV24-1
J gene: TRBJ2-2
D gene: TRBD1
clone size: many

CDR3 protein: CSASPGVDYGYTF
CDR3 DNA: TGCAGTGCTAGTCCCGGGGTTGACTATGGCTACACCTTC
V gene: TRBV20-1
J gene: TRBJ1-2
D gene: NA
clone size: many

CDR3 protein: CASSPPRFSGTDTQYF
CDR3 DNA: TGTGCCAGCTCACCACCGCGCTTTAGTGGCACAGATACGCAGTATTTT
V gene: TRBV18
J gene: TRBJ2-3
D gene: NA
clone size: NA

CDR3 protein: CASSSQGALRTDTQYF
CDR3 DNA: TGTGCCAGTAGTAGCCAAGGGGCCCTACGCACAGATACGCAGTATTTT
V gene: TRBV19
J gene: TRBJ2-3
D gene: NA
clone size: few

CDR3 protein: CSAELGGRGGNQPQHF
CDR3 DNA: TGCAGTGCTGAGTTGGGGGGACGCGGGGGCAATCAGCCCCAGCATTTT
V gene: TRBV20-1
J gene: TRBJ1-5
D gene: NA
clone size: many

CDR3 protein: CASSSPPGGVETQYF
CDR3 DNA: TGTGCCAGCAGTTCCCCCCCAGGGGGGGTGGAGACCCAGTACTTC
V gene: TRBV27
J gene: TRBJ2-5
D gene: NA
clone size: many